This section outlines one T cell receptor beta chain sequence together with its context. Its antigen is unidentified. This CDR3 has 14 amino acids. Germline V gene data show CDR1 as DFQATT and CDR2 as SNEGSKA (reference sequence). The template was RNA from unsorted bulk tissue. TCRbeta libraries were built with three rounds of nested PCR, modified from ARM-PCR. TCRdb reprocessed the multiplex PCR reads via MiXCR and lists one record per CDR3 protein. Among 65,000 to 95,000 distinct CDR3 sequences, roughly 80% were seen once, and the ten largest hold about 14%. The data were taken from a study of tumor and adjacent non-tumor tissue in lung cancer. The wider study: Histology: 12 adenocarcinoma, 2 squamous cell carcinoma, 1 small cell lung cancer. Samples averaged about 4.2 million productive TCRbeta reads each. Overall study findings and caveats: Top 100 clones took a larger repertoire share in normal lung.

Sequenced: lung tumor tissue. This TCR was sampled from a woman aged 50 to 65 with non-small cell lung cancer. The chain joins TRBV20-1 to TRBJ2-7; 8 bases match TRBD1. CDR3 sequence: CNVSSEGTGYEQYF. DNA of the CDR3: TGCAATGTTAGTAGTGAGGGGACAGGCTACGAGCAGTACTTC.